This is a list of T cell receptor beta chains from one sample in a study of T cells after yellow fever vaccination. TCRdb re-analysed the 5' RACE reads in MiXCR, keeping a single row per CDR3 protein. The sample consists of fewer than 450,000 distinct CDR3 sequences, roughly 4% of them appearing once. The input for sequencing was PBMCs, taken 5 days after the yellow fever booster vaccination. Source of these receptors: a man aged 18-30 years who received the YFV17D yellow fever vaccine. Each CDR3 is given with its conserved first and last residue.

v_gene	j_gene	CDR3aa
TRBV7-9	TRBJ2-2	CASSSGTGELFF
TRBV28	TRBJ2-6	CATSRSGANVLTF
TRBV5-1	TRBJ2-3	CASSLGGAGIATDTQYF
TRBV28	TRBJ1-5	CASSLWQDRDSQPQHF
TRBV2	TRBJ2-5	CASSRVNQETQYF
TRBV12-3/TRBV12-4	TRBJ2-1	CASSLAAQGSSYNEQFF
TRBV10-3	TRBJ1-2	CAISDGGKGYGYTF
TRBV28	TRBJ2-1	CASSLGGVAHGEQFF
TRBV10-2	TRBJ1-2	CASMRDYGYTF
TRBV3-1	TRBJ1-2	CASRRSLSGGYTF
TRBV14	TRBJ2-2	CASSQGGPRSGELFF
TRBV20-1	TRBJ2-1	CSAPSTGTGHNEQFF
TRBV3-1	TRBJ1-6	CASSRNVNPNSPLHF